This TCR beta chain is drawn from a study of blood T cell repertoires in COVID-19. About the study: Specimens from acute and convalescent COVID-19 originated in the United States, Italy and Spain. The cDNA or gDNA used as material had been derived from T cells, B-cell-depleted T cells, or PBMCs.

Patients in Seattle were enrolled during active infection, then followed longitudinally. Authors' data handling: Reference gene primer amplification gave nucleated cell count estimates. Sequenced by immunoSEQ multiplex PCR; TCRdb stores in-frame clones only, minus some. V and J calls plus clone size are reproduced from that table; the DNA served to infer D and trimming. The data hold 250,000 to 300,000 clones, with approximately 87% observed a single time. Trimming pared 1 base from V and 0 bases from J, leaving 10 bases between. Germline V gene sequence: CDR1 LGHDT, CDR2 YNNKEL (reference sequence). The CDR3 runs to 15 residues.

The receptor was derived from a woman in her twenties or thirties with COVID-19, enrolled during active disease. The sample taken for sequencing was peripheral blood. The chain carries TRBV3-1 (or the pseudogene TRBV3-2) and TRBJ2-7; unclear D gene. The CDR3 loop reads CASSQGGRISYEQYF. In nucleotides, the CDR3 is TGTGCCAGCAGCCAAGGAGGAAGGATCTCCTACGAGCAGTACTTC.